Listed here are 19 T cell receptor beta chains from one sample, sequenced in a study of blood T cells in healthy people across ages. The authors ran a second PCR of about 7 to 11 cycles using a sample-barcoded 5' primer and a J-beta primer mix. TCRdb recomputed calls from the 5' RACE reads with MiXCR, one row per CDR3 protein. The data contain about 1.4 million distinct CDR3 sequences, 59% of them singletons. The sequenced material came from blood. The receptors derive from a man aged 18 to 30 in good health.

The CDR3 protein is CSARIAGAHEQFF. For the CDR3, the DNA is TGCAGTGCTAGAATAGCGGGAGCGCATGAGCAGTTCTTC. V and J are TRBV20-1 and TRBJ2-1, with 9 positions matching TRBD2. CDR1 and CDR2 from the germline V gene are DFQATT and SNEGSKA (reference sequence). V was pared by 2 bases and J by 8 bases, with 4 bases of the junction left unmatched. The CDR3 has 13 residues.

The V gene is TRBV7-9, the J gene TRBJ2-7; D unclear. The better agreement between TRBJ2-4 and the DNA end casts doubt on the J call. This CDR3 is built from 14 residues. Looked up from germline, CDR1 is SEHNR and CDR2 is FQNEAQ (reference sequence). CDR3 amino acids: CASSLGSSGNIQYF. The CDR3 DNA is TGTGCCAGCAGCTTAGGTAGCAGTGGAAACATTCAGTACTTC.

The chain has TRBV2 and TRBJ1-4; tentatively, D is TRBD1 (6 bases). The CDR3 loop spans 12 amino acids. With 4 bases removed from V and 8 bases from J, the gap between germline ends came to 8 bases. Germline V gene sequence: CDR1 SNHLY, CDR2 FYNNEI. The CDR3 reads CASSVRGEKLFF. The CDR3 bases are TGTGCCAGCAGTGTCAGGGGAGAAAAACTGTTTTTT.

This clonotype was picked up a small number of times. V usage is TRBV28 and J usage is TRBJ2-5, with D tentatively TRBD2 (6 bases). The CDR3 is 14 amino acids. Trimming stripped 8 bases from V and 5 bases from J, with 18 bases between. Germline assignment: CDR1 MDHEN and CDR2 SYDVKM. CDR3 sequence: CASGGTDLRETQYF. Written as DNA, the CDR3 is TGTGCCAGCGGCGGGACGGACTTGAGGGAGACCCAGTACTTC.

The sample holds one count of this clonotype. The J gene is TRBJ1-4, the V gene TRBV7-9; 8 bases match TRBD1. The CDR3 has 16 residues. Germline assignment: CDR1 SEHNR and CDR2 FQNEAQ (reference sequence). V trimming: 7 bases; J trimming: 5 bases; junction bases outside the gene matches: 12. The CDR3 protein is CASNFYRGRDNEKLFF. The CDR3 nucleotides are TGTGCCAGCAACTTCTACAGGGGGAGGGACAATGAAAAACTGTTTTTT.

This clonotype has more than one count but fewer than ten. CDR3 region: CSAAVPEKETQYF. The DNA of the CDR3 is TGCAGTGCTGCCGTCCCGGAGAAAGAGACCCAGTACTTC. The rearrangement joins TRBV20-1 to TRBJ2-5; D is ambiguous. In germline, CDR1 is DFQATT, CDR2 SNEGSKA (reference sequence). Trimming removed 5 bases from V and 3 bases from J, with 13 bases in between. The CDR3 consists of 13 residues.

This chain joins TRBV2 and TRBJ2-3, with TRBD2 matching over 14 bases. Trimming cost V 9 bases and J 4 bases; bases outside gene matches: 15. Germline CDR1 and CDR2: SNHLY and FYNNEI. The CDR3 spans 18 residues. CDR3 region: CASHGPGGLAGDSDTQYF. DNA for the CDR3: TGTGCCAGTCACGGACCAGGGGGACTAGCGGGAGATTCAGATACGCAGTATTTT.

The J gene is TRBJ1-2, the V gene TRBV7-8; D remains unclear. Germline loops: CDR1 SGHVS, CDR2 FQNEAQ. The CDR3 extends over 17 amino acids. The germline V and J ends were trimmed by 3 bases and 8 bases, with 25 bases remaining between them. For the CDR3, the DNA is TGTGCCAGCAGCTTCGCTATAAAACATTCCGGCCTGGAGGGCTACACCTTC. It translates to CASSFAIKHSGLEGYTF. The variable domain in full, completed from reference TRBV7-8 and TRBJ1-2, reads GAGVSQSPRYKVAKRGQDVALRCDPISGHVSLFWYQQALGQGPEFLTYFQNEAQLDKSGLPSDRFFAERPEGSVSTLKIQRTQQEDSAVYLCASSFAIKHSGLEGYTFGSGTRLTVV.

As DNA, the CDR3 is TGTGCCAGCAGCTTAGACACTAGCGGGAGGATCTACAATGAGCAGTTCTTC. Translating it yields CASSLDTSGRIYNEQFF. V and J are TRBV7-8 and TRBJ2-1; 12 bases match TRBD2. Per the germline V gene, CDR1 is SGHVS and CDR2 is FQNEAQ. Trimming took 1 base from V and 3 from J; bases not matched to a gene: 4. CDR3 length: 17 amino acids.

This clonotype appeared a few times. The CDR3 here is CSVTGPYSEQYF. CDR3 DNA sequence: TGCAGCGTTACGGGACCTTATAGCGAGCAGTACTTC. The gene calls are TRBV29-1 and TRBJ2-5, with D perhaps TRBD1 or TRBD2 (5 bases each). Near its end, the DNA agrees better with TRBJ2-7, so the J call may be wrong. This CDR3 has 12 amino acids. Germline CDR1 is SQVTM and CDR2 is ANQGSEA.

V is TRBV7-2 and J is TRBJ1-5; 11 bases are shared with TRBD1. The trim removed 6 bases at V and 6 bases at J, leaving 7 bases unmatched. This CDR3 spans 15 amino acids. From germline, CDR1 is SGHTA and CDR2 FQGNSA. In DNA form, the CDR3 reads TGTGCCAGCAGGTCCGGACAGGGGGCTCGTCAGCCCCAGCATTTT. Translated: CASRSGQGARQPQHF.

The genes are TRBV7-2 and TRBJ2-5, with unresolved D. V shed 0 bases and J shed 4 bases, with 12 bases lying between them. The CDR3 has 15 residues. Germline values: CDR1 SGHTA, CDR2 FQGNSA. For the CDR3, the DNA is TGTGCCAGCAGCTTAGCTGGATCCTCGGGAGAGACCCAGTACTTC. It is translated as CASSLAGSSGETQYF.

V is TRBV6-2 or TRBV6-3 and J is TRBJ1-5; the D is unclear. This CDR3 has 12 residues. V was trimmed by 5 bases and J by 6 bases, leaving 8 bases between them. The V gene's germline CDR1 is MNHEY and CDR2 SVGEGT. The CDR3 loop reads CASSPYGQPQHF. For the CDR3, the DNA is TGTGCCAGCAGTCCATACGGTCAGCCCCAGCATTTT.

The chain recombines TRBV9 with TRBJ2-5; TRBD2 agrees at 7 bases. After removal of 1 base from V and 5 bases from J, the junction contained 8 bases not matched to a gene. The CDR3 sequence is 15 residues long. Germline assignment: CDR1 SGDLS and CDR2 YYNGEE. CDR3 bases: TGTGCCAGCAGCGTATTTGGGGAGGGTTTCGAGACCCAGTACTTC. As protein: CASSVFGEGFETQYF.

This sequence joins TRBV9 and TRBJ2-5; D remains ambiguous. Germline CDR1 reads SGDLS; CDR2 reads YYNGEE. This CDR3 is built from 13 residues. V gave up 0 bases and J gave up 5 bases, with 8 bases separating them. CDR3: CASSVGVWETQYF. Here the CDR3 DNA reads TGTGCCAGCAGCGTAGGGGTGTGGGAGACCCAGTACTTC. Filled out from reference TRBV9 and TRBJ2-5, the complete variable domain reads DSGVTQTPKHLITATGQRVTLRCSPRSGDLSVYWYQQSLDQGLQFLIQYYNGEERAKGNILERFSAQQFPDLHSELNLSSLELGDSALYFCASSVGVWETQYFGPGTRLLVL.

This clonotype was seen only a few times. The rearrangement uses TRBV5-1 and TRBJ1-5, with D tentatively TRBD1 (6 bases). CDR3 size: 16 residues. Germline CDR1 reads SGHRS; CDR2 reads YFSETQ. Deletions cut 4 bases from V and 1 base from J, with 15 bases between. CDR3 DNA sequence: TGCGCCAGCAGCCTGGAGGGGGTCGGGAGCAATCAGCCCCAGCATTTT. It translates to CASSLEGVGSNQPQHF.

J is TRBJ2-7 and V is TRBV28; TRBD2 aligns across 11 bases. Germline V gives CDR1 MDHEN, CDR2 SYDVKM. CDR3 length: 15 residues. The trim removed 4 bases at V and 4 bases at J, leaving 6 bases unmatched. The DNA for the CDR3 is TGTGCCAGCAGTTCCACTAGCGGGGGCCGGTACGAGCAGTACTTC. This encodes CASSSTSGGRYEQYF.

V usage is TRBV9 and J usage is TRBJ1-2, with TRBD1 as a possible D gene (5 bases). The CDR3 loop spans 14 amino acids. From germline, CDR1 is SGDLS and CDR2 YYNGEE. V was shortened by 3 bases and J by 9 bases, with 18 bases between the two germline ends. CDR3 region: CASSAQGHRSSYTF. The CDR3 nucleotides read TGTGCCAGCAGCGCACAAGGACACAGGTCGAGCTACACCTTC.

This chain uses TRBV27 with TRBJ2-1; maybe TRBD1 (5 bases). Germline V gene sequence: CDR1 MNHEY, CDR2 SMNVEV (reference sequence). The CDR3 covers 15 residues. The ends were cut back, 8 bases at V and 3 bases at J, with 17 bases in the middle. The CDR3 is CASAPVGQGYNEQFF. The CDR3 region has the DNA TGTGCCAGCGCCCCGGTAGGGCAGGGCTACAATGAGCAGTTCTTC.